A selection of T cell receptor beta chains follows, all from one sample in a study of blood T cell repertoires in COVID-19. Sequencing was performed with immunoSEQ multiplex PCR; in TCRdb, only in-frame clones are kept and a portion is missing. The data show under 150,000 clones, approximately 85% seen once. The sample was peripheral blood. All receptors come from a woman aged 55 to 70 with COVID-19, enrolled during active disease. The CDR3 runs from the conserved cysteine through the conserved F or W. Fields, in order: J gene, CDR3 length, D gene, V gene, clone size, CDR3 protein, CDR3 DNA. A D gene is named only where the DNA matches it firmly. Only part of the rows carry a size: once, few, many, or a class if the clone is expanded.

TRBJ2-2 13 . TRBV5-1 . CASSLGADGELFF TGCGCCAGCAGCTTGGGGGCAGACGGGGAGCTGTTTTTT
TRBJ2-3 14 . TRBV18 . CASSPAAGFDTQYF TGTGCCAGCTCACCAGCGGCGGGGTTCGATACGCAGTATTTT
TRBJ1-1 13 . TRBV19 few CATRRDGRTEAFF TGTGCCACCCGACGGGACGGGAGGACTGAAGCTTTCTTT
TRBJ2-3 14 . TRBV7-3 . CASSFGAYTDTQYF TGTGCCAGCAGCTTTGGGGCGTACACAGATACGCAGTATTTT
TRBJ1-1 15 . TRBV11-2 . CASSLDLGGNTEAFF TGTGCCAGCAGCTTAGATCTCGGCGGGAACACTGAAGCTTTCTTT
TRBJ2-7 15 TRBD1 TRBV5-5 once CASSSGTGSRHEQYF TGTGCCAGCAGCTCAGGGACAGGGAGTCGGCACGAGCAGTACTTC
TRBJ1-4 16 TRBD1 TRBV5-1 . CASSHGQGQIGVKLFF TGCGCCAGCAGCCACGGACAGGGACAAATTGGTGTTAAACTGTTTTTT
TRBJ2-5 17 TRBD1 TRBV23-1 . CASSKDRVRAWQETQYF TGCGCCAGCAGTAAGGACAGGGTTCGGGCCTGGCAAGAGACCCAGTACTTC
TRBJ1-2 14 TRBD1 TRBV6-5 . CASSRDRGRYGYTF TGTGCCAGCAGTCGGGACAGGGGGAGGTATGGCTACACCTTC
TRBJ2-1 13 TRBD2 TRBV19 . CASSVSGGNEQFF TGTGCCAGTAGTGTTAGCGGGGGTAATGAGCAGTTCTTC